This T cell receptor beta chain was retrieved from a study of CD8+ T cells in alopecia areata (dated by TCRdb to the late 2010s). Regarding the study in general: Skin from C3H/HeJ donors with spontaneous alopecia (6-12 months old) was grafted onto female C3H/HeJ recipients that were roughly 7-11 weeks old. The study used high-throughput TCRbeta sequencing to examine T cell clonal expansion in alopecia areata, in both the C3H/HeJ mouse model and human patients. In humans, TCRbeta sequencing was performed on scalp tissue and on sorted CD4+ and CD8+ peripheral blood T cells from healthy controls and from patients with patchy or totalis/universalis alopecia areata. Scalp clonality was compared among normal scalp (n=4), patchy alopecia areata scalp (n=8), and alopecia totalis/universalis scalp (n=8). RNA came from the PAXgene miRNA kit for fixed scalp, the miRNeasy kit for PBMCs, and the RNeasy kit for mouse skin. TCRbeta CDR3 regions were amplified by immunoSEQ multiplex PCR with 35 Vbeta forward and 13 Jbeta reverse primers. General findings and caveats noted by the study authors: Higher clonality and more expanded CD8+ clones were observed in lesional scalp than in normal scalp, particularly in alopecia totalis/universalis, a finding suggestive of antigenic drive. Resident alphabeta T cells in normal human skin are also sequenced, complicating scalp TCR repertoire analysis, unlike mouse skin dominated by gammadelta T cells. Compared with mice, TCR sequences shared between patients were less clear, possibly partly because of HLA diversity across the patient population.

The library was produced with the immunoSEQ multiplex PCR assay. RNA was extracted from all samples and reverse transcribed into cDNA as template for TCR sequencing. First-strand cDNA was synthesized using SuperScript III with a 2:1 mix of oligo-dT and random hexamers. A synthetic immune receptor repertoire was used to measure amplification bias, and any remaining bias was corrected computationally. Sequencing of the libraries was done on Illumina HiSeq using 60 bp reads that spanned the CDR3 and were read from J toward V. The study's own analysis went as follows. Raw reads were preprocessed for error removal, and CDR3 was defined according to IMGT conventions as running from the conserved cysteine to phenylalanine. Clonality was computed as 1 minus the Shannon entropy, with the entropy normalized by log2 of the number of productive unique TCRs. Whether each scalp clone was CD4 or CD8 was inferred by checking scalp TCRbeta sequences against the CD4 and CD8 repertoires from sorted blood. This is the immuneACCESS table as TCRdb keeps it, with only in-frame sequences that have V and J called. A part of the clones is gone; compared with another copy, unresolved V genes explain less than half, and the rest is unexplained. The V and J calls and the clone size are those of that table, but D and trimming were determined from the DNA. The data for this sample show roughly 110,000 clones, each detected more than once. Around 19% of the sample is taken by the ten largest.

In the germline V gene (reference sequence), CDR1 corresponds to FNHDT and CDR2 to SITEND. The germline ends are 16 bases apart after V is trimmed by 6 bases and J by 0 bases. The CDR3, from cysteine to phenylalanine, totals 16 residues. The CDR3 was read in part: 39 bases, with the frame set at base 1. On this clone: Its antigen is still unknown. DNA and listed protein disagree at residue 13, so the protein shown here was translated from the DNA. The species here is mouse, which means the gene names and germline sequences are mouse ones. The CDR3 end is not reached by the read, which stops 3 residues before it; the germline J gene fills it in.

The chain is assembled from TRBV19 and TRBJ1-3; the D segment could be TRBD1, given 6 matching bases. Sequencing input: lesional skin. This TCR derives from a C3H/HeJ mouse with alopecia areata. Mice in this strain carry MHC haplotype H2-k. CDR3 sequence: CASIRGTKNSGNTLYF. The CDR3 bases that were read are TGTGCCAGCATCCGGGGGACAAAAAATTCTGGAAATACG.